A single sample is the source of the 31 T cell receptor beta chains below, sequenced in a study of T cells in Graves' hyperthyroidism and ophthalmopathy (dated by TCRdb to about 2019). Receptors were amplified or captured by multiplex PCR. The data were produced on an Illumina HiSeq 2000. The TCR beta CDR3 regions were amplified from the RNA transcripts. For the first round of RT-PCR on the TCR CDR3, the HTBI primer set was used together with the Qiagen OneStep RT-PCR kit. Clones were called with MiXCR by TCRdb after fastp trimmed the public reads at Q25, and only in-frame beta chains were retained. Entries that share a CDR3 protein sequence are merged under the most common genes and DNA. The sample table lists just under 750,000 distinct CDR3 sequences, approximately 36% of them with a count of one. The ten largest account for around 29% of the sample. Sequenced material: blood. Receptors originate from a woman aged 35 to 49 with Graves' hyperthyroidism.

This clonotype was recorded a few times. This sequence joins TRBV5-1 and TRBJ1-5; tentatively, D is TRBD1 (5 bases). This CDR3 comprises 14 residues. CDR1 is SGHRS and CDR2 is YFSETQ in the germline V gene. V lost 0 bases to trimming and J lost 5 bases, with 9 bases between them. The CDR3 is CASSLVAGHQPQHF. As DNA, the CDR3 is TGCGCCAGCAGCTTGGTCGCAGGGCATCAGCCCCAGCATTTT.

The rearrangement joins TRBV7-2 to TRBJ2-5; D possibly corresponds to TRBD1 (5 bases). Germline V gene lookup returns CDR1 SGHTA and CDR2 FQGNSA. This CDR3 is 12 amino acids long. Trimming cost V 3 bases and J 9 bases, with 11 bases left between them. The DNA of the CDR3 is TGTGCCAGCAGCTTGGACAATCAGCCCCAGTACTTC. Amino acid sequence: CASSLDNQPQYF.

This clonotype appeared many times. The chain combines TRBV7-9 with TRBJ2-7; D remains ambiguous. V lost 5 bases, J lost 6 bases, and 14 bases lay in between. Per germline, CDR1 SEHNR and CDR2 FQNEAQ (reference sequence). This CDR3 has 13 residues. CDR3 loop: CASSIYTGGEQYF. CDR3 DNA: TGTGCCAGCAGCATTTACACGGGCGGCGAGCAGTACTTC.

This rearrangement joins TRBV5-6 to TRBJ2-7, with D perhaps TRBD1 (6 bases). From germline, CDR1 is SGHDT and CDR2 YYEEEE. The CDR3 length is 15 residues. V gave up 2 bases and J gave up 1 base, with 13 bases separating them. For the CDR3, the DNA is TGTGCCAGCAGCTTCTGGGGGCTGATGTCCTACGAGCAGTACTTC. This encodes CASSFWGLMSYEQYF.

In its sample, this clonotype was seen many times. The rearrangement joins TRBV20-1 to TRBJ1-6; D remains ambiguous. V gave up 4 bases and J gave up 8 bases, with 9 bases separating them. The CDR3 consists of 12 residues. The germline V gene encodes CDR1 DFQATT and CDR2 SNEGSKA (reference sequence). CDR3 amino acids: CSATGRDSPLHF. CDR3 sequence (DNA): TGCAGTGCTACCGGACGGGATTCACCCCTCCACTTT.

The chain couples TRBV5-6 to TRBJ1-1; no clear D gene. V lost 4 bases and J lost 2, with 9 bases in between. Germline CDR1 is SGHDT and CDR2 is YYEEEE. The CDR3 loop spans 13 amino acids. This CDR3 is CASSPRTNTEAFF. The DNA for the CDR3 is TGTGCCAGCAGCCCCCGGACCAACACTGAAGCTTTCTTT.

Ten or more counts support this clonotype. This rearrangement joins TRBV10-2 to TRBJ1-4, with D perhaps matching TRBD1 (6 bases). Trimming left V 0 bases short and J 6 bases short, with 8 bases between. CDR1 is WSHSY, CDR2 SAAADI, per germline. This CDR3 contains 14 residues. In DNA form, the CDR3 reads TGCGCCAGCAGTGAGTCCGAGGGGGATGAAAAACTGTTTTTT. This gives the protein CASSESEGDEKLFF.

This chain links TRBV5-1 with TRBJ1-4; D unclear. Trimming pared 7 bases from V and 8 bases from J, leaving 18 bases between. This CDR3 is built from 14 residues. Germline-derived CDR1 and CDR2 are SGHRS and YFSETQ. CDR3 residues: CASGQVGLGEKLFF. For the CDR3, the DNA is TGCGCCAGCGGCCAAGTAGGCCTGGGAGAAAAACTGTTTTTT.

This clonotype was picked up a small number of times. This sequence joins TRBV7-2 and TRBJ2-5; no clear D gene. Germline V gene sequence: CDR1 SGHTA, CDR2 FQGNSA. The length of the CDR3 is 15 residues. Trimming left V 5 bases short and J 5 bases short, with 18 bases between. CDR3 DNA: TGTGCCAGCAGCCAAGGACGGATCGCCGGGGAGACCCAGTACTTC. Protein product: CASSQGRIAGETQYF.

The chain recombines TRBV15 with TRBJ1-4; TRBD1 aligns across 7 bases. Per germline, CDR1 LNHNV and CDR2 YYDKDF (reference sequence). J gave up 5 bases and V 2 bases, and 5 bases lay outside the gene matches. The CDR3 contains 15 residues. CDR3: CATSRSGTANEKLFF. CDR3 nucleotides: TGTGCCACCAGCAGATCCGGGACAGCGAATGAAAAACTGTTTTTT.

The count of this clonotype is one. A read error may be the cause here, since a much bigger clone is one base away. The chain employs TRBV10-3 and TRBJ2-6; D gene ambiguous. CDR3 size: 16 residues. Germline values: CDR1 ENHRY, CDR2 SYGVKD. CDR3 amino acids: CAIGDPTFSGANVLTF. The DNA for the CDR3 is TGTGCCATCGGTGACCCGACGTTCTCTGGGGCCAACGTCCTGACTTTC.

V gene TRBV5-1 combines with J gene TRBJ1-1; 9 nucleotides line up with TRBD1. CDR3 size: 14 residues. From germline, CDR1 is SGHRS and CDR2 YFSETQ. The ends lost 7 bases at V and 5 bases at J; junction bases unmatched: 9. The CDR3 loop is CASWDTGGRTEAFF. CDR3 nucleotides: TGCGCCAGCTGGGATACAGGGGGCCGGACTGAAGCTTTCTTT. The variable domain in full, with the rest retrieved from reference TRBV5-1 and TRBJ1-1, is KAGVTQTPRYLIKTRGQQVTLSCSPISGHRSVSWYQQTPGQGLQFLFEYFSETQRNKGNFPGRFSGRQFSNSRSEMNVSTLELGDSALYLCASWDTGGRTEAFFGQGTRLTVV.

This chain joins TRBV4-2 and TRBJ1-1; 8 positions match TRBD1. The CDR3 covers 17 residues. V was clipped by 1 base and J by 8 bases; unmatched bases: 15. CDR1 and CDR2 from the germline V gene are LGHNA and YNFKEQ. This chain's CDR3 is CASSQGSTGTGDEEAFF. DNA for the CDR3: TGTGCCAGCAGCCAAGGTTCCACCGGGACAGGTGACGAAGAAGCTTTCTTT.

The table lists this clonotype with many counts. J is TRBJ1-1 and V is TRBV10-2; D ambiguous. The CDR3 consists of 15 residues. Germline V CDR1 and CDR2: WSHSY, SAAADI. Trimming cost V 0 bases and J 0 bases, with 8 bases left between them. CDR3 sequence (DNA): TGCGCCAGCAGTGAGTCGACAAACATGAACACTGAAGCTTTCTTT. Translated, it gives CASSESTNMNTEAFF.

The chain recombines TRBV15 with TRBJ2-7; weak D call: TRBD2 (6 bases). V shed 3 bases and J shed 9 bases, with 21 bases lying between them. Germline V gene sequence: CDR1 LNHNV, CDR2 YYDKDF (reference sequence). The CDR3 length is 15 residues. The CDR3 nucleotides are TGTGCCACCAGCAGGGACTCGGGAGTTAGGAACGCGCAGTACTTC. Translating it yields CATSRDSGVRNAQYF.

Details on this clonotype: Here the CDR3 omits its conserved ending phenylalanine or tryptophan, so a read error is the likely source. The chain links TRBV6-1 to TRBJ2-6; 8 nucleotides agree with TRBD1. The V gene end was trimmed by 5 bases and the J gene end by 0 bases; junction bases not matched to a gene: 9. The germline gives CDR1 MNHNS, CDR2 SASEGT. The CDR3 runs 18 residues. The DNA of the CDR3 is TGTGCCAGCAGTAAAGGGACAGGCCAAAACTCTGGGGCCAACGTCCTGACTCCA. The encoded protein is CASSKGTGQNSGANVLTP.

This clonotype was seen many times. The V gene is TRBV20-1, the J gene TRBJ2-2; a weak D match, TRBD2 (6 bases). The CDR3 is made up of 14 amino acids. The V and J ends lost 3 bases and 3 bases respectively, with 11 bases between them. Germline-derived CDR1 and CDR2 are DFQATT and SNEGSKA (reference sequence). The DNA of the CDR3 is TGCAGTGCTAGCGGGAGTACGGACACCGGGGAGCTGTTTTTT. Encoded protein: CSASGSTDTGELFF.

This clonotype was observed at least ten times. The chain links TRBV14 to TRBJ1-2; possible D gene TRBD1, 5 bases. Trimming removed 1 base at V and 5 bases at J, with 8 bases between. CDR3 length: 13 amino acids. The germline V gene encodes CDR1 SGHDN and CDR2 FVKESK. CDR3 coding DNA: TGTGCCAGCAGCCAAGTTACAGGTTATGGCTACACCTTC. Translated: CASSQVTGYGYTF.

This clonotype turned up a few times. The rearrangement links TRBV6-5 to TRBJ1-5; D call uncertain. Trimming took off 4 bases at V and 0 bases at J, with 10 bases between the two ends. CDR3 length: 15 amino acids. Germline assignment: CDR1 MNHEY and CDR2 SVGAGI. Here the CDR3 DNA reads TGTGCCAGCAGTTTACTACACGATAGCAATCAGCCCCAGCATTTT. This sequence encodes CASSLLHDSNQPQHF.

The rearrangement uses TRBV28 and TRBJ1-2; D is unclear. The germline V gene has CDR1 MDHEN and CDR2 SYDVKM. This CDR3 contains 14 residues. V was pared by 5 bases and J by 4 bases, with 14 bases between. The CDR3 DNA follows: TGTGCCAGCAGTCCCGCCTCGGACGGCTATGGCTACACCTTC. Translating gives CASSPASDGYGYTF.

This clonotype was recorded at least ten times. J is TRBJ1-1 and V is TRBV25-1, with no clear D. This CDR3 is built from 15 residues. Trimming took 0 bases from V and 1 from J, leaving 9 bases between them. Germline assignment: CDR1 MGHDK and CDR2 SYGVNS. The CDR3 DNA reads TGTGCCAGCAGTGAATATGAGGGTGGGAACACTGAAGCTTTCTTT. Protein product: CASSEYEGGNTEAFF.

V usage is TRBV25-1 and J usage is TRBJ2-7; 7 bases are a match to TRBD1. V shed 4 bases, J shed 2 bases, and the junction held 11 bases outside the gene matches. The CDR3 runs to 16 residues. In germline, CDR1 is MGHDK, CDR2 SYGVNS. The chain's CDR3 is CASSASRDSIAYEQYF. DNA for the CDR3: TGTGCCAGCAGTGCTAGCCGGGACAGTATCGCCTACGAGCAGTACTTC.

This clonotype has a count of ten or more. The J gene is TRBJ1-2, the V gene TRBV19; D is undetermined. CDR3 length equals 8 residues. The V end was cut by 11 bases, the J end by 8 bases, with 6 bases between. The germline CDR1 and CDR2 sequences are LNHDA and SQIVND (reference sequence). CDR3 amino acids: CAAGGYTF. DNA of the CDR3: TGTGCCGCCGGGGGCTACACCTTC. Full variable domain (outside the CDR3, taken from reference TRBV19 and TRBJ1-2): DGGITQSPKYLFRKEGQNVTLSCEQNLNHDAMYWYRQDPGQGLRLIYYSQIVNDFQKGDIAEGYSVSREKKESFPLTVTSAQKNPTAFYLCAAGGYTFGSGTRLTVV.

The chain employs TRBV28 and TRBJ2-7; D may be TRBD1 (6 bases). The CDR3 totals 12 residues. CDR1 is MDHEN and CDR2 is SYDVKM in the germline V gene. The CDR3 spells CASTTLQGRMEV. The CDR3 DNA is TGTGCCAGCACAACTTTACAGGGCCGGATGGAGGTC.

This clonotype showed up many times. The gene calls are TRBV29-1 and TRBJ2-5; no firm D call. The length of the CDR3 is 13 residues. The ends were cut back, 1 base at V and 8 bases at J, with 14 bases in the middle. The germline V gene has CDR1 SQVTM and CDR2 ANQGSEA. This CDR3 is CSVEGVHVRTQYF. The DNA for the CDR3 is TGCAGCGTTGAAGGCGTACATGTTCGTACCCAGTACTTC.

This clonotype was counted ten times or more. The chain combines TRBV10-2 with TRBJ1-1; D remains ambiguous. Germline CDR1 WSHSY, CDR2 SAAADI. This CDR3 contains 15 residues. V was shortened by 2 bases and J by 5 bases, with 15 bases between the two germline ends. The CDR3 loop reads CASSEPTKEWTEAFF. The CDR3 DNA follows: TGCGCCAGCAGTGAGCCCACTAAGGAGTGGACTGAAGCTTTCTTT.

This clonotype has just a few counts. The rearrangement joins TRBV7-2 to TRBJ1-2; D gene uncertain. Germline loops: CDR1 SGHTA, CDR2 FQGNSA. V shed 2 bases and J shed 2 bases, with 12 bases lying between them. This CDR3 is 15 amino acids long. CDR3 region: CASSLYPWANYGYTF. The DNA of the CDR3 is TGTGCCAGCAGCTTATATCCATGGGCGAACTATGGCTACACCTTC.

Concerning this clonotype: This may stem from a read error, because a much larger clone lies one nucleotide away. This chain joins TRBV29-1 and TRBJ1-4; a weak D match, TRBD1 (6 bases). V was clipped by 7 bases and J by 8 bases, with 17 bases between them. The germline CDR1 and CDR2 sequences are SQVTM and ANQGSEA. The CDR3 contains 13 residues. The CDR3 DNA sequence: TGCAGCGCTGAGTCAGGGGCAGACGAAAAACTGTTTTTT. It is translated as CSAESGADEKLFF.

This clonotype was seen many times. V gene TRBV25-1 combines with J gene TRBJ1-6; no clear D gene. CDR3 length equals 16 residues. V lost 8 bases, J lost 7 bases, and 21 bases lay in between. CDR1 MGHDK and CDR2 SYGVNS come from the germline V gene. The DNA for the CDR3 is TGTGCCAGCGATCCCGGGAGCTTAGCGGGGAATTCACCCCTCCACTTT. This gives the protein CASDPGSLAGNSPLHF.

At least ten counts were recorded for this clonotype. The gene calls are TRBV20-1 and TRBJ2-5; D assignment may be TRBD1 or TRBD2 (5 bases each). Germline-derived CDR1 and CDR2 are DFQATT and SNEGSKA (reference sequence). Deletions cut 5 bases from V and 2 bases from J, with 12 bases between. This CDR3 has 13 residues. CDR3 nucleotide sequence: TGCAGTGCTGAGGGAGACAGTCAAGAGACCCAGTACTTC. Its translation is CSAEGDSQETQYF.

This clonotype was seen repeatedly, ten times or more. V gene TRBV15 combines with J gene TRBJ2-5, with D possibly TRBD2 on 6 matching bases. The CDR3 extends over 17 amino acids. Germline values: CDR1 LNHNV, CDR2 YYDKDF (reference sequence). Trimming took off 2 bases at V and 4 bases at J, with 20 bases between the two ends. CDR3 sequence (DNA): TGTGCCACCAGCAGACTGCTCTGGGGGGATAAGGGAGAGACCCAGTACTTC. Its translation: CATSRLLWGDKGETQYF.